This T cell receptor beta chain is drawn from a study of cytomegalovirus exposure and HLA in healthy donors. Notes on the study in general: Cytomegalovirus-associated status was assigned to about 170 TCR beta chains.

Germline CDR1 is SGHRS and CDR2 is YFSETQ. The junction had 9 bases not matched to a gene; V was cut back by 4 bases and J by 4 bases. The CDR3 contains 15 residues. PCR employed 60 Vbeta and 13 Jbeta primers. Libraries were prepared by immunoSEQ multiplex PCR; TCRdb keeps only in-frame clonotypes and omits some of them. This sample has 160,000 or so clones, with 65% to 80% found just once. About this clone itself: The antigen is not known.

This rearrangement joins TRBV5-1 to TRBJ1-1, with 8 bases lining up with TRBD1. The TCR sequence derives from a middle-aged woman in good health and CMV-seronegative. Sequencing was carried out using PBMCs. CDR3 sequence reads: CASSGTTGGGTEAFF. For the CDR3, the DNA is TGCGCCAGCAGCGGGACTACAGGGGGGGGCACTGAAGCTTTCTTT.